A single sample gave rise to the 21 T cell receptor beta chains below, sequenced in a study of monozygotic twins with inflammatory bowel disease. TCRdb re-analyzed the 5' RACE reads; it lists each CDR3 protein once, without DNA. This sample's table has some 150,000 distinct CDR3 sequences. Sequencing input: blood. Source of these receptors: a human donor with ulcerative colitis or Crohn's disease, or a healthy co-twin of an affected twin (not recorded which).

The chain is built from TRBV18 and TRBJ2-5. The CDR3 is 14 residues long. The germline V gene encodes CDR1 KGHSH and CDR2 LQKENI. This CDR3 reads CASSPAGDQETQYF.

The rearrangement links TRBV18 to TRBJ1-2. Germline CDR1 is KGHSH and CDR2 is LQKENI. The CDR3 loop spans 16 amino acids. CDR3 protein: CASSPQQHSSNYGYTF. Using reference TRBV18 and TRBJ1-2 for the parts outside the CDR3, the full variable domain is NAGVMQNPRHLVRRRGQEARLRCSPMKGHSHVYWYRQLPEEGLKFMVYLQKENIIDESGMPKERFSAEFPKEGPSILRIQQVVRGDSAAYFCASSPQQHSSNYGYTFGSGTRLTVV.

The chain combines TRBV4-3 with TRBJ2-3; checking the TCRdb D call of TRBD2 is not possible without DNA. Germline CDR1 reads LGHNA; CDR2 reads YSLEER. This CDR3 is 15 amino acids long. The CDR3 spells CASSQEGRSTDTQYF.

The chain is built from TRBV18 and TRBJ2-1; the D gene TCRdb calls, TRBD1, cannot be checked with no DNA. The CDR3 is made up of 15 amino acids. Germline CDR1 and CDR2: KGHSH and LQKENI. CDR3 loop: CASSGGDTSYNEQFF.

CDR3 loop: CSGGGGVYHGYTF. V and J are TRBV29-1 and TRBJ1-2; absent DNA, TCRdb's TRBD1 call cannot be checked. The CDR3 is 13 amino acids. CDR1 is SQVTM, CDR2 ANQGSEA, per germline.

The chain couples TRBV25-1 to TRBJ2-7; checking the TCRdb D call of TRBD2 is not possible without DNA. The CDR3 loop spans 16 amino acids. From germline, CDR1 is MGHDK and CDR2 SYGVNS. The CDR3 is CASSESRLAGHYEQYF.

V is TRBV15 and J is TRBJ1-2; TCRdb calls TRBD1, which cannot be checked without DNA. CDR3 length equals 15 residues. From germline, CDR1 is LNHNV and CDR2 YYDKDF (reference sequence). CDR3 sequence: CATSREGGGYYGYTF.

The chain links TRBV7-2 to TRBJ1-1; TCRdb picks TRBD1, but there is no DNA to check that call. Per germline, CDR1 SGHTA and CDR2 FQGNSA. The CDR3 loop spans 14 amino acids. The CDR3 reads CASSFGGWITEAFF.

This chain joins TRBV7-9 and TRBJ2-3; TCRdb designates TRBD1, a call that cannot be tested without DNA. CDR3 size: 12 residues. Germline CDR1 SEHNR, CDR2 FQNEAQ (reference sequence). CDR3: CASSGGADTQYF.

The chain couples TRBV28 to TRBJ2-7; TCRdb's D gene call, TRBD2, goes unchecked for lack of DNA. Germline V gene lookup returns CDR1 MDHEN and CDR2 SYDVKM. CDR3 length: 15 residues. CDR3: CASSLRGRASYEQYF.

This chain joins TRBV7-2 and TRBJ2-5. The CDR3 sequence is 13 residues long. Looked up from germline, CDR1 is SGHTA and CDR2 is FQGNSA. The CDR3 sequence is CASSFHPPETQYF.

The chain joins TRBV2 to TRBJ1-2. The CDR3 length is 13 residues. Germline CDR1 is SNHLY and CDR2 is FYNNEI. The CDR3 protein is CATKLEVLYGYTF.

The chain links TRBV5-1 to TRBJ2-1; TCRdb indicates TRBD2, and absent DNA this call remains unverified. The CDR3 extends over 16 amino acids. The germline V gene encodes CDR1 SGHRS and CDR2 YFSETQ. This CDR3 reads CASSTSGTSGGNEQFF.

The genes are TRBV20-1 and TRBJ2-5; TCRdb reports TRBD1, a call that lacks DNA to check it against. CDR1 DFQATT and CDR2 SNEGSKA come from the germline V gene (reference sequence). CDR3 size: 12 residues. The CDR3: CSAGDSQETQYF.

The V gene is TRBV6-5, the J gene TRBJ2-1; TCRdb reports TRBD1, a call that lacks DNA to check it against. CDR1 and CDR2 from the germline V gene are MNHEY and SVGAGI. This CDR3 has 17 residues. The CDR3 here is CASSYTRGGGEDNEQFF.

This sequence joins TRBV19 and TRBJ2-1; TCRdb selects TRBD1, and the lack of DNA leaves this call unchecked. CDR3 length equals 19 residues. Looked up from germline, CDR1 is LNHDA and CDR2 is SQIVND (reference sequence). The chain's CDR3 is CASSPRTGRVSYRHNEQFF.

The chain employs TRBV12-3 or TRBV12-4 and TRBJ2-1; TCRdb reports TRBD2, a call that lacks DNA to check it against. The CDR3 loop spans 16 amino acids. The CDR3 region is CASSLLIAGVYNEQFF.

This chain connects TRBV27 to TRBJ2-3; absent DNA, TCRdb's TRBD1 call cannot be checked. Germline CDR1 reads MNHEY; CDR2 reads SMNVEV (reference sequence). The CDR3 spans 16 residues. The CDR3 reads CASSLRWGRDTDTQYF.

This chain connects TRBV11-1 to TRBJ2-2; TCRdb selects TRBD1, and the lack of DNA leaves this call unchecked. Germline CDR1 and CDR2: SGHAT and FQDESV (reference sequence). This CDR3 has 15 residues. CDR3 in amino acids: CASSGQLLNTGELFF.

This chain uses TRBV29-1 with TRBJ2-1; TCRdb calls TRBD1, which cannot be checked without DNA. The CDR3 sequence is 15 residues long. Per germline, CDR1 SQVTM and CDR2 ANQGSEA. The CDR3 loop is CSVEVPRTGVDEQFF.

The chain has TRBV29-1 and TRBJ2-2. The CDR3 contains 11 residues. Germline loops: CDR1 SQVTM, CDR2 ANQGSEA. The CDR3 sequence: CSVGETGELFF.